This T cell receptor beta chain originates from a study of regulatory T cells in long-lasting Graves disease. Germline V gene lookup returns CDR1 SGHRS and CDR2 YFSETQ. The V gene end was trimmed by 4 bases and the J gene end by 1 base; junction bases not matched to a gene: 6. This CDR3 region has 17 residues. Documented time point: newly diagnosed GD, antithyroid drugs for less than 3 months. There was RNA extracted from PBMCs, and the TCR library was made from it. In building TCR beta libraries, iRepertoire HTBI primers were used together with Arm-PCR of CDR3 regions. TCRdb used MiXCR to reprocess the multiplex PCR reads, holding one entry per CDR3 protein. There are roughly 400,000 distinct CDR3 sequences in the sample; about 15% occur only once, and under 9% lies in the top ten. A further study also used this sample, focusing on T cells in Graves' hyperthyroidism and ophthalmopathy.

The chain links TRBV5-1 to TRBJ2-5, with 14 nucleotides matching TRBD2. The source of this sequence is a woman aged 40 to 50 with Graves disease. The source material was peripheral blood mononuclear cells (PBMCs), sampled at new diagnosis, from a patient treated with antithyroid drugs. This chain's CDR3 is CASSDPGLAGAQETQYF. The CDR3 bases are TGCGCCAGCAGCGACCCGGGACTAGCGGGGGCCCAAGAGACCCAGTACTTC.